This TCR beta chain was obtained from a study of blood T cells in healthy people across ages. The use of a sample-barcoded 5' primer and a J-beta primer mix characterized a second PCR of about 7 to 12 cycles. TCRdb reprocessed the 5' RACE reads with MiXCR, giving one entry per CDR3 protein. The data contain 1.5 million to 2 million distinct CDR3 sequences, 40% to 55% of them singletons. The V and J ends lost 5 bases and 1 base, in that order; junction bases with no gene match: 6. The CDR3 covers 15 residues. Germline CDR1 reads KGHSH; CDR2 reads LQKENI. The sequence derives from a woman aged 40 to 49 in good health. The genes are TRBV18 and TRBJ2-3, with 7 bases lining up with TRBD2. The source material was blood. The CDR3 bases are TGTGCCAGCTCAACGACTAGCCTAGGCACAGATACGCAGTATTTT. This gives the protein CASSTTSLGTDTQYF.